This T cell receptor beta chain was identified in a study of T cells expressing NK-cell markers. Germline CDR1 and CDR2: ENHRY and SYGVKD. The CDR3 is made up of 16 amino acids. UMIs were included in TCR beta cDNA generated by 5'RACE template switching. TCRdb reprocessed the 5' RACE reads and stores each CDR3 protein as one record, lacking DNA. Seen in this sample are 250,000 or so distinct CDR3 sequences; the ten most common clones hold 4.2%. Points on this clonotype: What it binds is unknown.

Findings of the study overall: In a few donors, dominant clonotypes made up about 28.3-65% of CD3+CD56-NKG2C+ cells.

The source material was blood T cells: a sorted CD56 or NKG2C T cell subset, CD4+ or CD8+ T cells, or bulk PBMC T cells (not recorded which). The rearrangement joins TRBV10-3 to TRBJ2-7; TCRdb picks TRBD1, but there is no DNA to check that call. This TCR was sampled from a woman between 18 and 70 years old in good health. CDR3 residues: CAIRSPDRGVWYEQYF.